This paragraph covers one T cell receptor (beta chain) sequence. The antigen is unknown. This record belongs to a study of T cell responses to AZD1222 COVID-19 vaccine. Study at large: Pooled in the analysis were second doses at about 4 or about 12 weeks.

Profiling relied on immunoSEQ multiplex PCR, and the TCRdb table lists in-frame clones only, not all of them. The table lists roughly 160,000 clones, 90% of them singletons. The CDR3 has 17 residues. The junction had 14 bases not matched to a gene; V was cut back by 5 bases and J by 2 bases. CDR1 is MNHEY, CDR2 SVGEGT, per germline. General study findings and limits: CD4 TCRs associated with vaccination spanned spike, dominating at 160-218 and 743-854. White British donors predominated, females outnumbered males, and clonal diversity was possibly underestimated. Following two doses of AZD1222, Spike-specific TCR breadth and depth rose.

The origin of this receptor is an adult in good health. Sequences were derived from peripheral blood, sampled on day 0 of AZD1222 vaccination. The chain recombines TRBV6-2 or TRBV6-3 with TRBJ1-2; TRBD1 matches 7 bases. CDR3 amino acids: CASSAGVVGQINYGYTF. Here the CDR3 DNA reads TGTGCCAGCAGTGCAGGCGTTGTGGGACAGATAAACTATGGCTACACCTTC.